This TCR beta chain was captured by sequencing in a study of T cell responses to AZD1222 COVID-19 vaccine. Study outcomes and limitations: Seropositive status at baseline applied to only 5 or 6 AZD1222 recipients. Most donors were white British and more were female, and clonal diversity was possibly underestimated.

Details on this clone: What it binds is unknown. This sample includes further DNA sequences coding for the same CDR3.

J gave up 3 bases and V 0 bases, and 2 bases lay outside the gene matches. The CDR3 sequence is 15 residues long. In germline, CDR1 is SGHRS, CDR2 YFSETQ. TCRdb keeps only in-frame clones here, not all; method: immunoSEQ multiplex PCR. The table records tens of thousands of clones, approximately 84% of them present only once. The TCR sequence derives from an adult in good health. The chain links TRBV5-1 to TRBJ1-2; TRBD1 matches 10 bases. The sequencing here drew on peripheral blood, taken on day 0 of AZD1222 vaccination. CDR3 region: CASSLEGQGDYGYTF. DNA of the CDR3: TGCGCCAGCAGCTTGGAAGGACAGGGGGACTATGGCTACACCTTC.